This TCR beta chain stems from a study of sequential checkpoint blockade in melanoma. Across the study: Arm A got nivolumab then ipilimumab; arm B the reverse, 1:1.

In germline, CDR1 is SGHTA, CDR2 FQGNSA. This CDR3 is 14 amino acids long. V was clipped by 5 bases and J by 4 bases, with 15 bases between them. TCRdb's copy holds only in-frame clones and misses some; the assay was immunoSEQ multiplex PCR. Among 25,000 to 30,000 clones, around three quarters were seen once, and the ten largest hold about 14%. Treatment defined: randomized to nivolumab then ipilimumab (arm A) or the reverse (arm B). Patients had received no earlier DNA-damaging chemotherapy. The clonotype originates from a human donor with melanoma. The chain has TRBV7-2 and TRBJ2-7; D is unclear. The specimen was CD8+ T cells sorted from blood (inferred from file names), collected from a patient given nivolumab and ipilimumab in sequence. The CDR3 protein is CASSVGSGRYEQYF. In DNA form, the CDR3 reads TGTGCCAGCAGCGTTGGATCTGGGCGATACGAGCAGTACTTC. The whole variable domain, remainder taken from reference TRBV7-2 and TRBJ2-7, is GAGVSQSPSNKVTEKGKDVELRCDPISGHTALYWYRQSLGQGLEFLIYFQGNSAPDKSGLPSDRFSAERTGGSVSTLTIQRTQQEDSAVYLCASSVGSGRYEQYFGPGTRLTVT.